This TCR beta chain stems from a study of T cells in Graves' hyperthyroidism and ophthalmopathy. This clonotype was observed a handful of times. The antigen is not known. Researchers took RNA transcripts and amplified the TCR beta CDR3 regions from them. Carried out on the TCR CDR3, a first-round RT-PCR used the HTBI primer set. TCRdb recomputed calls from the multiplex PCR reads with MiXCR, one row per CDR3 protein. Of 500,000 to 600,000 distinct CDR3 sequences listed, around 43% are singletons. Lactation, pregnancy, other autoimmune disease or uncontrolled infection excluded patients. Trimming shortened V by 0 bases and J by 10 bases, and 7 bases separated the two germline ends. This CDR3 is built from 11 residues. Germline CDR1 reads WSHSY; CDR2 reads SAAADI. Study-wide findings and caveats: Most expanded thyroid clonotypes above 0.001 also appeared in blood. Ophthalmopathy prediction by the model preceded onset by a median about 6.8 months.

The specimen sequenced was peripheral blood or thyroid tissue (not recorded which). The chain employs TRBV10-2 and TRBJ2-7, with D maybe TRBD1 (5 bases). The sequence derives from an adult woman with Graves' disease, either hyperthyroidism or ophthalmopathy (not recorded which). DNA for the CDR3: TGCGCCAGCAGTGAGTCGGGGCGCCAGTACTTC. Its protein product is CASSESGRQYF.